The 26 T cell receptor beta chains given below trace back to one sample, sequenced in a study of shared clonotypes between healthy human individuals. Sequencing used immunoSEQ multiplex PCR; TCRdb keeps in-frame clones, though not all of them. The table has some 500,000 clones, about 96% seen once; the top ten hold about 0.06%. Material for sequencing was naive CD4+ T cells sorted from blood. Subset indicated: CD45RA+ positively selected. The receptors derive from a woman younger than 45 in good health.

The V gene is TRBV7-7, the J gene TRBJ2-1, with 8 nucleotides matching TRBD2. This CDR3 comprises 15 residues. V shed 0 bases and J 7 bases; nucleotides not matched to a gene: 5. CDR1 is SSHAT and CDR2 is FNYEAQ in the germline V gene (reference sequence). The DNA of the CDR3 is TGTGCCAGCAGCTTAGCGACCAGCGGGAGTAATGAGCAGTTCTTC. The encoded protein is CASSLATSGSNEQFF.

The chain couples TRBV5-1 to TRBJ1-5, with a weak D call TRBD1 (5 bases). V gave up 4 bases and J gave up 4 bases, with 12 bases separating them. This CDR3 spans 14 amino acids. Germline lookup yields CDR1 SGHRS and CDR2 YFSETQ. The CDR3 region has the DNA TGCGCCAGCAGCCCCGACAGTCCAAATCAGCCCCAGCATTTT. Its translation is CASSPDSPNQPQHF.

The V and J genes are TRBV7-6 and TRBJ2-5, with TRBD2 as a possible D gene (6 bases). The CDR3 contains 13 residues. The V end was cut by 8 bases, the J end by 7 bases, with 17 bases between. Germline V gene lookup returns CDR1 SGHVS and CDR2 FNYEAQ. CDR3 DNA: TGTGCCAGCGCGGGACTTGGGGGAGCGACCCAGTACTTC. It codes for CASAGLGGATQYF.

V usage is TRBV19 and J usage is TRBJ1-2; D unclear. This CDR3 region has 13 residues. Trimming took off 8 bases at V and 4 bases at J, with 14 bases between the two ends. Germline V gene data show CDR1 as LNHDA and CDR2 as SQIVND (reference sequence). The CDR3 sequence: CASSRRLFYGYTF. The DNA for the CDR3 is TGTGCCAGTTCCAGGAGGCTCTTCTATGGCTACACCTTC. Full variable domain (remainder filled in from reference TRBV19 and TRBJ1-2): DGGITQSPKYLFRKEGQNVTLSCEQNLNHDAMYWYRQDPGQGLRLIYYSQIVNDFQKGDIAEGYSVSREKKESFPLTVTSAQKNPTAFYLCASSRRLFYGYTFGSGTRLTVV.

The chain carries TRBV4-1 and TRBJ1-2; D possibly corresponds to TRBD1 (6 bases). The V gene's germline CDR1 is MGHRA and CDR2 YSYEKL. Between the trimmed V and J ends, which lost 4 bases and 4 bases, there was a span of 22 bases. The CDR3 spans 17 residues. The CDR3 reads CASSPQRPGAPFYGYTF. In DNA form, the CDR3 reads TGCGCCAGCAGCCCCCAAAGGCCGGGGGCCCCCTTCTATGGCTACACCTTC.

J is TRBJ2-2 and V is TRBV7-2; D perhaps matches TRBD2 (6 bases). V lost 2 bases and J lost 3, with 10 bases in between. The germline gives CDR1 SGHTA, CDR2 FQGNSA. This CDR3 contains 15 residues. As DNA, the CDR3 is TGTGCCAGCAGCTTACGGGCGGGGCACACCGGGGAGCTGTTTTTT. Protein product: CASSLRAGHTGELFF.

The chain joins TRBV6-1 to TRBJ2-3; D is unclear. The CDR3 runs 14 residues. V was clipped by 3 bases and J by 1 base, with 8 bases between them. In germline, CDR1 is MNHNS, CDR2 SASEGT. The CDR3 region is CASSEGFGTDTQYF. CDR3 sequence (DNA): TGTGCCAGCAGTGAGGGGTTTGGCACAGATACGCAGTATTTT.

This chain links TRBV5-4 with TRBJ2-7, with 7 bases fitting TRBD2. The CDR3 length is 16 residues. CDR1 SGHNT and CDR2 YYREEE come from the germline V gene (reference sequence). V shed 5 bases, J shed 5 bases, and the junction held 16 bases outside the gene matches. The CDR3 DNA sequence: TGTGCCAGCAGTCCGAACGGGAGGTTGTACTGGGACGAGCAGTACTTC. Translation: CASSPNGRLYWDEQYF.

V gene TRBV19 combines with J gene TRBJ1-2, with D tentatively TRBD1 (6 bases). Germline V gives CDR1 LNHDA, CDR2 SQIVND (reference sequence). The CDR3 has 12 amino acids. V gave up 8 bases and J gave up 6 bases, with 13 bases separating them. The chain's CDR3 is CASWGLFDGYTF. Here the CDR3 DNA reads TGTGCCAGTTGGGGGCTCTTTGATGGCTACACCTTC.

The CDR3 protein is CASSLGQGYGYTF. The CDR3 bases are TGTGCCAGCAGCCTCGGACAGGGCTATGGCTACACCTTC. This rearrangement joins TRBV2 to TRBJ1-2; 8 nucleotides match TRBD1. The CDR3 covers 13 residues. Germline V lookup: CDR1 SNHLY, CDR2 FYNNEI. Trimming removed 6 bases from V and 4 bases from J; junction bases left unmatched: 4.

The chain employs TRBV5-1 and TRBJ1-2; D not resolved. V shed 5 bases and J shed 5 bases, with 25 bases lying between them. This CDR3 is 17 amino acids long. Germline V gives CDR1 SGHRS, CDR2 YFSETQ. The CDR3 coding sequence is TGCGCCAGCAGTAGAGGGTGGGCCGAGACGGTGTCTTATGGCTACACCTTC. Protein sequence: CASSRGWAETVSYGYTF.

This clone was detected once. The V gene is TRBV6-4, the J gene TRBJ1-2, with 8 bases that match TRBD1. V dropped 6 bases and J dropped 3; count of bases not matched to a gene: 3. CDR3 length equals 13 residues. Germline CDR1 MRHNA, CDR2 SNTAGT. This CDR3 reads CASRGQGHYGYTF. DNA of the CDR3: TGTGCCAGCAGAGGACAGGGCCACTATGGCTACACCTTC.

The chain uses TRBV19 and TRBJ1-2, with D hard to call. The CDR3 loop spans 13 amino acids. Germline values: CDR1 LNHDA, CDR2 SQIVND (reference sequence). V was clipped by 6 bases and J by 3 bases, with 11 bases between them. The CDR3: CASSFPGDYGYTF. The CDR3 DNA sequence: TGTGCCAGTAGCTTCCCGGGAGACTATGGCTACACCTTC.

The chain is built from TRBV5-1 and TRBJ2-6; D gene unclear. Trimming took off 0 bases at V and 2 bases at J, with 9 bases between the two ends. The CDR3 is made up of 16 amino acids. Germline lookup yields CDR1 SGHRS and CDR2 YFSETQ. CDR3 bases: TGCGCCAGCAGCTTGGTGGTGTCGGCTGGGGCCAACGTCCTGACTTTC. It specifies CASSLVVSAGANVLTF.

This sequence joins TRBV6-1 and TRBJ1-1; 9 nucleotides line up with TRBD1. Trimming cost V 7 bases and J 7 bases; bases outside gene matches: 13. The germline gives CDR1 MNHNS, CDR2 SASEGT. The CDR3 contains 15 residues. The CDR3 is CASIRDRAEVNEAFF. The CDR3 DNA is TGTGCCAGCATCCGGGACAGGGCGGAGGTCAATGAAGCTTTCTTT.

The chain recombines TRBV5-6 with TRBJ1-1, with TRBD1 as a possible D gene (6 bases). The CDR3 loop spans 17 amino acids. V lost 4 bases to trimming and J lost 0 bases, with 19 bases between them. The germline CDR1 and CDR2 sequences are SGHDT and YYEEEE. CDR3 loop: CASSPRQALPLNTEAFF. CDR3 sequence (DNA): TGTGCCAGCAGCCCCCGACAGGCGCTACCGCTGAACACTGAAGCTTTCTTT.

V gene TRBV5-4 combines with J gene TRBJ2-3; 11 nucleotides line up with TRBD2. V trimming: 5 bases; J trimming: 0 bases; junction bases outside the gene matches: 2. Germline V gene sequence: CDR1 SGHNT, CDR2 YYREEE (reference sequence). CDR3 length equals 15 residues. The CDR3 sequence: CASSRTSGSTDTQYF. In DNA form, the CDR3 reads TGTGCCAGCAGTCGGACTAGCGGGAGCACAGATACGCAGTATTTT.

This rearrangement joins TRBV7-2 to TRBJ1-1; no reliable D call. This CDR3 contains 12 residues. V was pared by 2 bases and J by 8 bases, with 9 bases between. Looked up from germline, CDR1 is SGHTA and CDR2 is FQGNSA. CDR3 protein: CASSLSVAEAFF. The CDR3 DNA sequence: TGTGCCAGCAGCTTATCTGTCGCGGAAGCTTTCTTT.

The count of this clone is one. In DNA form, the CDR3 reads TGCAGCGTTGCCCCCCCCGGGGGGCTGTTCGGGGCCTACGAGCAGTACTTC. Protein sequence: CSVAPPGGLFGAYEQYF. This sequence joins TRBV29-1 and TRBJ2-7; D is perhaps TRBD2 (7 bases). The CDR3 has 17 amino acids. V lost 4 bases and J lost 2, with 24 bases in between. Germline values: CDR1 SQVTM, CDR2 ANQGSEA.

The chain's CDR3 is CASGGKGDILFDEQFF. The CDR3 DNA is TGCGCCAGCGGGGGAAAGGGGGATATCCTTTTCGATGAGCAGTTCTTC. V usage is TRBV23-1 and J usage is TRBJ2-1; tentative D call: TRBD1 (6 bases). TRBV23-1 is an open reading frame, and its role is uncertain. Trimming took 8 bases from V and 8 from J, leaving 25 bases between them. This CDR3 is built from 16 residues.

CDR3 residues: CASSGVLAGVGELFF. The CDR3 DNA follows: TGTGCCAGCAGTGGGGTGCTAGCGGGAGTTGGGGAGCTGTTTTTT. The chain employs TRBV25-1 and TRBJ2-2; 10 bases align to TRBD2. After removal of 4 bases from V and 8 bases from J, the junction contained 7 bases not matched to a gene. The germline V gene encodes CDR1 MGHDK and CDR2 SYGVNS. The CDR3 has 15 residues.

The rearrangement uses TRBV2 and TRBJ2-3, with D unresolved. Trimming removed 2 bases at V and 1 base at J, with 4 bases between. This CDR3 has 13 amino acids. Germline CDR1 SNHLY, CDR2 FYNNEI. CDR3 sequence (DNA): TGTGCCAGCAGTGAATCGGGCACAGATACGCAGTATTTT. It codes for CASSESGTDTQYF.

The chain joins TRBV4-2 to TRBJ1-5; weak D call: TRBD1 (5 bases). The CDR3 has 15 residues. Germline V CDR1 and CDR2: LGHNA, YNFKEQ. The V end was cut by 1 base, the J end by 7 bases, with 14 bases between. The CDR3 spells CASSQVGGVTQPQHF. In DNA form, the CDR3 reads TGTGCCAGCAGCCAAGTTGGGGGGGTTACGCAGCCCCAGCATTTT.

The J gene is TRBJ2-3, the V gene TRBV11-1, with D uncertain. The CDR3 loop spans 16 amino acids. Germline V gene lookup returns CDR1 SGHAT and CDR2 FQDESV (reference sequence). V dropped 0 bases and J dropped 0 bases, with 10 bases sitting between them. The CDR3 sequence: CASSLAASRSTDTQYF. The CDR3 nucleotides read TGTGCCAGCAGCTTAGCGGCTTCCCGTAGCACAGATACGCAGTATTTT.

The chain uses TRBV20-1 and TRBJ1-1; D remains unclear. The V end lost 6 bases, the J end lost 4 bases, and 0 bases lay between the germline ends. Germline assignment: CDR1 DFQATT and CDR2 SNEGSKA (reference sequence). This CDR3 is 8 amino acids long. The CDR3 nucleotides read TGCAGTGCCACTGAAGCTTTCTTT. As protein: CSATEAFF.

V and J are TRBV5-1 and TRBJ2-7; TRBD2 agrees at 8 bases. Germline V gene lookup returns CDR1 SGHRS and CDR2 YFSETQ. Trimming cost V 1 base and J 6 bases; bases outside gene matches: 12. This CDR3 comprises 16 residues. This CDR3 is CASSLTSGPLGAEQYF. As DNA, the CDR3 is TGCGCCAGCAGCTTGACTAGCGGCCCCCTAGGGGCCGAGCAGTACTTC. Supplemented by reference TRBV5-1 and TRBJ2-7, the full variable domain reads KAGVTQTPRYLIKTRGQQVTLSCSPISGHRSVSWYQQTPGQGLQFLFEYFSETQRNKGNFPGRFSGRQFSNSRSEMNVSTLELGDSALYLCASSLTSGPLGAEQYFGPGTRLTVT.